The next 14 T cell receptor beta chains were all read from a single sample in a study of blood T cells in healthy people across ages. The authors ran a second PCR of roughly 7 to 11 cycles using a sample-barcoded 5' primer and a J-beta primer mix. TCRdb reprocessed the 5' RACE reads with MiXCR, giving one entry per CDR3 protein. The sample contains around 500,000 distinct CDR3 sequences, roughly a quarter of which appear only once. These data were likewise used in another study, on T cells of mothers and their children.

The sample consisted of blood. These receptors were obtained from a boy aged 2 to 10 in good health.

In its sample, this clonotype was seen many times. The rearrangement joins TRBV12-3 or TRBV12-4 to TRBJ1-4; 7 bases are a match to TRBD1. J lost 10 bases, V lost 4 bases, and 3 bases had no gene match. The CDR3 is 12 amino acids. DNA of the CDR3: TGTGCCAGCAGTTATCAGGGGGGAAAACTGTTTTTT. Protein: CASSYQGGKLFF.

The rearrangement joins TRBV7-9 to TRBJ1-1, with D perhaps matching TRBD1 (5 bases). The CDR3 consists of 15 residues. V was trimmed by 5 bases and J by 3 bases, leaving 16 bases between them. The germline V gene encodes CDR1 SEHNR and CDR2 FQNEAQ (reference sequence). The CDR3 spells CASSRTGPQDTEAFF. CDR3 coding DNA: TGTGCCAGCAGCCGGACGGGACCGCAAGACACTGAAGCTTTCTTT.

J is TRBJ2-5 and V is TRBV15, with 11 bases that match TRBD2. The CDR3 consists of 16 residues. After removal of 6 bases from V and 4 bases from J, the junction contained 10 bases not matched to a gene. The V gene's germline CDR1 is LNHNV and CDR2 YYDKDF (reference sequence). In nucleotides, the CDR3 is TGTGCCACCAGTTTTAGCGGGAGGGGTTTCGGAGAGACCCAGTACTTC. Its protein product is CATSFSGRGFGETQYF.

This clonotype showed up just a few times. CDR3: CSARSVTGSEKLFF. CDR3 DNA: TGCAGTGCCAGGAGCGTGACAGGGAGCGAAAAACTGTTTTTT. The chain has TRBV20-1 and TRBJ1-4, with 7 nucleotides matching TRBD1. The V and J ends lost 6 bases and 8 bases, in that order; junction bases with no gene match: 12. CDR1 is DFQATT, CDR2 SNEGSKA, per germline (reference sequence). This CDR3 region has 14 residues.

This chain links TRBV12-3 or TRBV12-4 with TRBJ2-7; D uncertain. The V gene lost 3 bases and the J gene lost 2 bases, with 11 bases spanning the gap. This CDR3 is 14 amino acids long. The CDR3 coding sequence is TGTGCCAGCAGTTTCTCTGGTGACACCTACGAGCAGTACTTC. Encoded protein: CASSFSGDTYEQYF.

This clonotype was seen more than once but under ten times. The V gene is TRBV6-5, the J gene TRBJ2-2; a weak D match, TRBD1 (5 bases). V was trimmed by 2 bases and J by 1 base, leaving 5 bases between them. CDR3 size: 14 residues. From germline, CDR1 is MNHEY and CDR2 SVGAGI. This chain's CDR3 is CASSYRGNTGELFF. CDR3 nucleotide sequence: TGTGCCAGCAGTTACAGGGGGAACACCGGGGAGCTGTTTTTT.

This clonotype was counted a few times. V usage is TRBV20-1 and J usage is TRBJ2-5; D is possibly TRBD1 (5 bases). This CDR3 is 13 amino acids long. The germline V gene has CDR1 DFQATT and CDR2 SNEGSKA (reference sequence). V was trimmed by 6 bases and J by 4 bases, leaving 15 bases between them. In DNA form, the CDR3 reads TGCAGTGCCAGCCCTCAGGGCCGAGAGACCCAGTACTTC. Translated, it gives CSASPQGRETQYF.

V is TRBV7-2 and J is TRBJ2-7; D not resolved. With the DNA end fitting TRBJ2-1 better, the J assignment may be wrong. Germline lookup yields CDR1 SGHTA and CDR2 FQGNSA. The CDR3 sequence is 13 residues long. The CDR3 protein is CASSSFWYNEQFF. Here the CDR3 DNA reads TGTGCCAGCAGCTCTTTCTGGTACAATGAGCAGTTCTTC.

The gene calls are TRBV7-6 and TRBJ2-7; perhaps TRBD1 as D (6 bases). The V gene's germline CDR1 is SGHVS and CDR2 FNYEAQ. With 4 bases removed from V and 3 bases from J, the gap between germline ends came to 13 bases. The CDR3 extends over 14 amino acids. In DNA, the CDR3 is TGTGCCAGCAGCTCTCTGGGACACCACTACGAGCAGTACTTC. This sequence encodes CASSSLGHHYEQYF. The full variable domain, its missing parts supplied by reference TRBV7-6 and TRBJ2-7, is GAGVSQSPRYKVTKRGQDVALRCDPISGHVSLYWYRQALGQGPEFLTYFNYEAQQDKSGLPNDRFSAERPEGSISTLTIQRTEQRDSAMYRCASSSLGHHYEQYFGPGTRLTVT.

In this sample, this clonotype turned up a few times. The CDR3 does not end in the conserved phenylalanine or tryptophan, so this is likely a read error. The rearrangement uses TRBV27 and TRBJ1-4; no clear D gene. Trimming took off 5 bases at V and 0 bases at J, with 7 bases between the two ends. CDR3 length equals 14 residues. Germline assignment: CDR1 MNHEY and CDR2 SMNVEV (reference sequence). CDR3 protein: CASSTGATNEKLFS. The DNA of the CDR3 is TGTGCCAGCAGTACCGGGGCAACTAATGAAAAACTGTTTTCT.

V and J are TRBV9 and TRBJ1-1; the match to TRBD1 covers 9 bases. Germline V lookup: CDR1 SGDLS, CDR2 YYNGEE. V trimming: 4 bases; J trimming: 1 base; junction bases outside the gene matches: 5. There are 15 residues in the CDR3. CDR3 sequence (DNA): TGTGCCAGCAGCTCCGGGACAGGGACGAACACTGAAGCTTTCTTT. Its translation: CASSSGTGTNTEAFF.

The rearrangement links TRBV7-9 to TRBJ1-2; possibly TRBD1 for D (5 bases). Germline CDR1 SEHNR, CDR2 FQNEAQ (reference sequence). V was trimmed by 6 bases and J by 0 bases, leaving 17 bases between them. The CDR3 totals 16 residues. The CDR3 region is CASSPGSGPSNYGYTF. CDR3 bases: TGTGCCAGCAGTCCAGGGTCGGGGCCCTCTAACTATGGCTACACCTTC.

This clonotype came up a few times. The chain carries TRBV5-1 and TRBJ2-5, with 8 bases lining up with TRBD2. The J call is in doubt because the DNA end fits TRBJ2-1 better. Germline CDR1 is SGHRS and CDR2 is YFSETQ. This CDR3 region has 15 residues. CDR3 region: CASSLAGTRGNEQFF. The CDR3 DNA follows: TGCGCCAGCAGCTTGGCCGGGACTAGGGGTAATGAGCAGTTCTTC.

The J gene is TRBJ2-3, the V gene TRBV30, with D perhaps matching TRBD1 or TRBD2 (6 bases each). The CDR3 extends over 17 amino acids. The V gene's germline CDR1 is GTSNPN and CDR2 SVGIG (reference sequence). V was cut by 0 bases and J by 2 bases, with 18 bases left in between. As DNA, the CDR3 is TGTGCCTGGAGTGTACGGTCTCATTGGGGGGCCACAGATACGCAGTATTTT. Amino acid sequence: CAWSVRSHWGATDTQYF.